This entry features one T cell receptor (beta chain) sequence. No antigen is known for it. CD45RO-negative cells were positively selected for CCR7, leaving out terminally differentiated effector memory CD45RA+ cells. This sample stems from a study of shared clonotypes between healthy human individuals. Regarding the study as a whole: Among a few donors, approximately 5% of naive CD4 clonotypes were found in common.

With V trimmed by 3 bases and J by 5 bases, 8 bases remained unmatched. This CDR3 comprises 15 residues. Germline lookup yields CDR1 MNHEY and CDR2 SMNVEV (reference sequence). It was 150 to 250 ng DNA, about 30,000 T cell genomes, that sorted-subset replicate PCRs used. Some clones are missing from TCRdb's copy, which holds only in-frame ones; the method was immunoSEQ multiplex PCR. The sample carries just over 2,000,000 clones, about 94% recorded once. This clonotype was sampled from a man in his late teens or twenties in good health. Sample: naive CD8+ T cells sorted from blood. V gene TRBV27 combines with J gene TRBJ2-5, with TRBD2 identical over 8 bases. In DNA, the CDR3 is TGTGCCAGCAGTTTTACGGGACTAGAGACGGAGACCCAGTACTTC. This gives the protein CASSFTGLETETQYF.